This record looks at one TCR beta chain sequence and its context. Survey-level TCR beta sequencing used the immunoSEQ assay. The assay was immunoSEQ multiplex PCR, and TCRdb's table has in-frame clones only and misses some. This table has roughly 68,000 clones, around 93% appearing once. Germline CDR1 reads MNHEY; CDR2 reads SMNVEV (reference sequence). V lost 6 bases and J lost 6; bases outside the gene matches: 10. The CDR3 length is 15 residues. Sequencing used PBMCs. The chain recombines TRBV27 with TRBJ2-5; 10 bases agree with TRBD2. This TCR derives from a man in his forties with rheumatoid arthritis. The CDR3 protein is CASRLSGGAWKTQYF. The CDR3, as DNA: TGTGCCAGCAGGCTCAGCGGGGGGGCCTGGAAGACCCAGTACTTC.